These T cell receptor beta chains were read from a single sample in a study of shared clonotypes between healthy human individuals. Data came from immunoSEQ multiplex PCR; TCRdb stores just in-frame clones and leaves some out. The table lists 2.5 million or so clones, more than 80% of them singletons. Sequencing used naive CD4+ T cells sorted from blood. The receptors come from a man between 18 and 29 years old in good health. Each CDR3 is given with its conserved first and last residue. D genes are given only for firm matches. Some rows have no size entry. The others give once, few or many, or a class for an expanded clone.

size	V	D	J	CDR3	DNA
few	TRBV2	TRBD1	TRBJ1-5	CASSGGVGNQPQHF	TGTGCCAGTTCAGGGGGCGTTGGAAATCAGCCCCAGCATTTT
once	TRBV10-3	NA	TRBJ2-5	CAISLAFEGETQYF	TGTGCCATCAGTCTGGCATTCGAGGGGGAGACCCAGTACTTC
once	TRBV5-8	TRBD1	TRBJ2-3	CASSGDRRYTQYF	TGTGCCAGCAGCGGGGACAGGCGCTATACGCAGTATTTT
NA	TRBV5-4	NA	TRBJ2-7	CASSLASGGTYEQYF	TGTGCCAGCAGCTTGGCCAGTGGCGGGACCTACGAGCAGTACTTC
NA	TRBV9	NA	TRBJ2-1	CASSATVYNEQFF	TGTGCCAGCAGCGCGACCGTATACAATGAGCAGTTCTTC
NA	TRBV11-2	NA	TRBJ1-3	CASGTRRNF	TGTGCCAGCGGGACCAGGAGAAATTTT
NA	TRBV29-1	TRBD1	TRBJ1-2	CSVEGSGGRLDVGDYGYTF	TGCAGCGTTGAGGGTTCAGGGGGACGTCTGGACGTAGGCGACTATGGCTACACCTTC
once	TRBV28	TRBD1	TRBJ1-2	CASSFDRVYGYTF	TGTGCCAGCAGTTTCGACAGGGTCTATGGCTACACCTTC
few	TRBV5-6	NA	TRBJ1-4	CASSSDRNEKLFF	TGTGCCAGCAGTTCAGACAGGAATGAAAAACTGTTTTTT
NA	TRBV6-5	NA	TRBJ2-3	CASSSQDRTDTQYF	TGTGCCAGCAGTTCCCAGGACCGTACAGATACGCAGTATTTT
NA	TRBV5-1	NA	TRBJ1-2	CASSRGETGGEGYTF	TGCGCCAGCAGCCGCGGCGAGACCGGAGGGGAGGGCTACACCTTC
NA	TRBV7-8	NA	TRBJ1-6	CASKQTYNSPLHF	TGTGCCAGCAAACAGACCTATAATTCACCCCTCCACTTT
NA	TRBV6-1	TRBD2	TRBJ2-4	CASSEGLAGGPFGGIQYF	TGTGCCAGCAGTGAGGGACTAGCGGGAGGGCCTTTCGGAGGCATTCAGTACTTC
NA	TRBV7-2	NA	TRBJ2-2	CASSLEMGDTGELFF	TGTGCCAGCAGCTTGGAGATGGGGGACACCGGGGAGCTGTTTTTT
NA	TRBV10-3	TRBD1	TRBJ2-1	CAIAGTDYNEQFF	TGTGCCATTGCCGGGACAGACTACAATGAGCAGTTCTTC
NA	TRBV9	TRBD2	TRBJ2-1	CASSVGGSISYNEQFF	TGTGCCAGCAGCGTAGGCGGGAGTATCTCCTACAATGAGCAGTTCTTC
NA	TRBV7-8	TRBD1	TRBJ1-1	CASSRGTGDPNTEAFF	TGTGCCAGCAGCCGGGGGACAGGGGACCCGAACACTGAAGCTTTCTTT
NA	TRBV5-1	TRBD2	TRBJ2-5	CASSFGTSGNQETQYF	TGCGCCAGCAGCTTCGGGACTAGCGGGAACCAAGAGACCCAGTACTTC
once	TRBV9	TRBD1	TRBJ2-1	CASSTGQGAYNEQFF	TGTGCCAGCAGCACGGGACAGGGGGCCTACAATGAGCAGTTCTTC
NA	TRBV6-6	TRBD1	TRBJ1-1	CASSGRDRANTEAFF	TGTGCCAGCAGTGGCCGGGACAGGGCGAACACTGAAGCTTTCTTT
NA	TRBV5-4	NA	TRBJ2-3	CASSLPGRDRTDTQYF	TGTGCCAGCAGCTTGCCTGGCAGAGATCGCACAGATACGCAGTATTTT
once	TRBV6-5	TRBD2	TRBJ2-1	CASSYALAGVNEQFF	TGTGCCAGCAGTTACGCGCTAGCGGGAGTCAATGAGCAGTTCTTC
NA	TRBV5-4	NA	TRBJ2-3	CASSLILAGPSTDTQYF	TGTGCCAGCAGCTTGATTCTCGCGGGGCCCAGCACAGATACGCAGTATTTT
NA	TRBV5-1	NA	TRBJ2-7	CASSLPDTYEQYF	TGCGCCAGCAGCTTGCCAGATACCTACGAGCAGTACTTC
NA	TRBV19	NA	TRBJ2-3	CASSGWGGRSGADTQYF	TGTGCCAGTAGTGGATGGGGGGGCCGAAGTGGGGCAGATACGCAGTATTTT
NA	TRBV5-1	NA	TRBJ2-2	CASSPGDVTGELFF	TGCGCCAGCAGCCCCGGGGACGTCACCGGGGAGCTGTTTTTT
once	TRBV13	TRBD1	TRBJ2-6	CASSLGGRTGVISGANVLTF	TGTGCCAGCAGCTTAGGGGGGCGGACAGGGGTAATCTCTGGGGCCAACGTCCTGACTTTC
NA	TRBV10-3	NA	TRBJ1-5	CAIRDGTNQPQHF	TGTGCCATCAGGGACGGGACGAATCAGCCCCAGCATTTT
NA	TRBV5-1	TRBD2	TRBJ2-5	CASSLRLAGVGETQYF	TGCGCCAGCAGCTTAAGACTAGCGGGGGTCGGAGAGACCCAGTACTTC
NA	TRBV28	TRBD1	TRBJ1-4	CASSSGTGREKLFF	TGTGCCAGCAGTTCAGGGACAGGGCGAGAAAAACTGTTTTTT
NA	TRBV29-1	TRBD2	TRBJ2-3	CSVAVTSGGPTDTQYF	TGCAGCGTTGCGGTGACTAGCGGGGGGCCCACAGATACGCAGTATTTT
NA	TRBV14	NA	TRBJ2-2	CASSRSRVNTGELFF	TGTGCCAGCAGCCGAAGCAGGGTGAACACCGGGGAGCTGTTTTTT
once	TRBV14	TRBD1	TRBJ2-3	CASSQDQGTVPDTQYF	TGTGCCAGCAGCCAAGATCAAGGGACAGTTCCAGATACGCAGTATTTT
NA	TRBV10-1	NA	TRBJ2-7	CASSQSSYEQYF	TGCGCCAGCAGTCAGAGCTCCTACGAGCAGTACTTC
NA	TRBV7-2	NA	TRBJ1-3	CASSQGGGVSGNTIYF	TGTGCCAGCAGCCAGGGCGGGGGGGTCTCTGGAAACACCATATATTTT
NA	TRBV7-2	TRBD2	TRBJ2-1	CASSLVDGLAVDEQFF	TGTGCCAGCAGCTTAGTAGATGGACTAGCGGTCGATGAGCAGTTCTTC
NA	TRBV6-1	NA	TRBJ2-5	CASRKHPQETQYF	TGTGCCAGCAGAAAACACCCCCAAGAGACCCAGTACTTC
NA	TRBV5-4	TRBD2	TRBJ2-1	CASSWDSGAYNEQFF	TGTGCCAGCAGTTGGGATAGCGGGGCGTACAATGAGCAGTTCTTC
NA	TRBV7-9	NA	TRBJ1-1	CASSLWEVTEAFF	TGTGCCAGCAGCTTATGGGAAGTCACTGAAGCTTTCTTT
NA	TRBV30	TRBD1	TRBJ1-2	CALQGAEGYTF	TGTGCCTTACAGGGGGCGGAGGGCTACACCTTC
NA	TRBV29-1	NA	TRBJ1-4	CSAQPRPTNEKLFF	TGCAGCGCACAACCCAGGCCAACTAATGAAAAACTGTTTTTT
NA	TRBV7-2	NA	TRBJ2-7	CASSSNSLTYEQYF	TGTGCCAGCAGCTCCAACTCTCTAACCTACGAGCAGTACTTC
NA	TRBV27	NA	TRBJ1-3	CASSSHRAGNTIYF	TGTGCCAGCAGTTCTCACAGAGCTGGAAACACCATATATTTT
NA	TRBV5-1	NA	TRBJ1-2	CASSLGGGEGYTF	TGCGCCAGCAGCTTGGGCGGGGGCGAGGGCTACACCTTC
NA	TRBV7-6	NA	TRBJ1-1	CASSLEVRSEAFF	TGTGCCAGCAGCTTAGAGGTCAGGAGTGAAGCTTTCTTT
NA	TRBV18	NA	TRBJ1-1	CASSPLGTDTEAFF	TGTGCCAGCTCACCTTTGGGGACGGACACTGAAGCTTTCTTT
NA	TRBV10-3	TRBD2	TRBJ2-1	CAISESPATGGNEQFF	TGTGCCATCAGTGAGTCGCCGGCCACGGGAGGGAATGAGCAGTTCTTC
NA	TRBV6-5	TRBD2	TRBJ2-1	CASRLAAVNEQFF	TGTGCCAGCCGACTAGCTGCTGTGAATGAGCAGTTCTTC
few	TRBV5-6	TRBD1	TRBJ1-5	CASSLRTGGSGQPQHF	TGTGCCAGCAGCTTACGGACAGGGGGAAGTGGGCAGCCCCAGCATTTT
NA	TRBV7-9	TRBD1	TRBJ1-6	CASSFGQGPAYNSPLHF	TGTGCCAGCAGTTTCGGACAGGGGCCGGCCTATAATTCACCCCTCCACTTT
NA	TRBV28	TRBD1	TRBJ1-6	CASSILTGAENSPLHF	TGTGCCAGCAGTATACTGACAGGGGCCGAAAATTCACCCCTCCACTTT
few	TRBV4-1	NA	TRBJ1-1	CASSQDGISANTEAFF	TGCGCCAGCAGCCAAGATGGGATCTCAGCGAACACTGAAGCTTTCTTT
NA	TRBV11-2	NA	TRBJ2-4	CASSLAGPKNIQYF	TGTGCCAGCAGCTTAGCGGGGCCCAAAAACATTCAGTACTTC
NA	TRBV19	NA	TRBJ2-7	CASKSQLSYEQYF	TGTGCCAGTAAATCACAGCTCTCCTACGAGCAGTACTTC